The clone carrying this T cell receptor beta chain was detected ten times or more. This sample was included in a study of T cells in Graves' hyperthyroidism and ophthalmopathy. The length of the CDR3 is 15 residues. Germline V gives CDR1 SGHTA, CDR2 FQGTGA. The V end was cut by 3 bases, the J end by 3 bases, with 14 bases between. What was amplified from RNA transcripts were TCR beta CDR3 regions. First-round RT-PCR targeting the TCR CDR3 was performed with the HTBI primer set. TCRdb redid the calling of the multiplex PCR reads with MiXCR, one entry per CDR3 protein. This sample has around 390,000 distinct CDR3 sequences, with around 15% found just once.

The sequence was collected from a woman aged 25 to 39 with Graves' ophthalmopathy. The chain joins TRBV7-3 to TRBJ1-2; D perhaps matches TRBD1 (5 bases). The sample taken for sequencing was blood. The CDR3, as DNA: TGTGCCAGCAGCTTCGGCTCCGGAGGGGACTATGGCTACACCTTC. It yields the protein CASSFGSGGDYGYTF. The variable domain in full, completed from reference TRBV7-3 and TRBJ1-2, reads GAGVSQTPSNKVTEKGKYVELRCDPISGHTALYWYRQSLGQGPEFLIYFQGTGAADDSGLPNDRFFAVRPEGSVSTLKIQRTERGDSAVYLCASSFGSGGDYGYTFGSGTRLTVV.